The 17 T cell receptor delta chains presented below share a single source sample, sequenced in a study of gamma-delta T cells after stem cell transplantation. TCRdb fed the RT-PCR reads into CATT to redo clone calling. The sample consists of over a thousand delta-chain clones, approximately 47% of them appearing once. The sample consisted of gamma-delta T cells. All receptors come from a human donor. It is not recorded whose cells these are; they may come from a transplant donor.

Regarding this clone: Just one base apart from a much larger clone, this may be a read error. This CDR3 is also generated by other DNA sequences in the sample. The CDR3 DNA reads TGTGCTCTTGGGGAACCTCCCCCACCCCTTCTCCTTTGGCCATCGTACACCGATAAACTCATCTTT. This sequence encodes CALGEPPPPLLLWPSYTDKLIF. The chain carries TRDV1 and TRDJ1; TRDD2 is a possible D gene (5 bases). Germline V lookup: CDR1 TSWWSYY, CDR2 QGS. Between the trimmed V and J ends, which lost 1 base and 0 bases, there was a span of 30 bases. The CDR3 runs 22 residues.

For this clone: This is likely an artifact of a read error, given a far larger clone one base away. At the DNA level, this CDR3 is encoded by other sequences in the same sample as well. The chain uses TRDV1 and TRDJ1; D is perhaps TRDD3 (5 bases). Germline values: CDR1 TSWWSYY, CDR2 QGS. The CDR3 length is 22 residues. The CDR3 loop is CALGDLRLVWFDTPDYTDKLIF. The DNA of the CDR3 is TGTGCTCTCGGGGACTTACGGCTGGTTTGGTTTGACACTCCCGACTACACCGATAAACTCATCTTT.

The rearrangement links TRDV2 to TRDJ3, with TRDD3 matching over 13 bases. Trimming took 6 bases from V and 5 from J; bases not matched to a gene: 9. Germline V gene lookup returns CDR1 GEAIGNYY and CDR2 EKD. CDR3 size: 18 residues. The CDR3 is CACHLLGDTVRDTRQMFF. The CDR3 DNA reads TGTGCCTGTCACTTACTGGGGGATACGGTCCGGGACACCCGACAGATGTTTTTC.

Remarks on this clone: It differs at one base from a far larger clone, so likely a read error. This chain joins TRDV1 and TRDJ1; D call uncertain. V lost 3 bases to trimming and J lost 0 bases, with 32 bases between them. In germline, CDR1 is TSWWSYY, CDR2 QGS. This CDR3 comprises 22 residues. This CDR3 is CALGDLRLVWFDPPDYTDKLIF. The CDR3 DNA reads TGTGCTCTTGGGGACTTACGGCTGGTTTGGTTTGACCCTCCCGACTACACCGATAAACTCATCTTT.

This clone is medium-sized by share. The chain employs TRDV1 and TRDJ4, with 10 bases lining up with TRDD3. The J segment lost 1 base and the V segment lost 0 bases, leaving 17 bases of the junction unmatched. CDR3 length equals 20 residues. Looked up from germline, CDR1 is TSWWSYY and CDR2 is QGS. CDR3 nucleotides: TGTGCTCTTGGGGAACTGGTCCTTCCTCTGAACTGGGGGATGGTCAGACCCCTGATCTTT. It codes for CALGELVLPLNWGMVRPLIF.

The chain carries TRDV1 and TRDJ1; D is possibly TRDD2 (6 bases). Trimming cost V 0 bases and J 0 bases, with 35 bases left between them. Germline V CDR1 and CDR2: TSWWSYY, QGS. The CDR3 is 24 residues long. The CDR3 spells CALGELVSFSPTLLLVTYTDKLIF. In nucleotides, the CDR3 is TGTGCTCTTGGGGAACTCGTATCATTTAGTCCTACCCTTTTACTTGTGACGTACACCGATAAACTCATCTTT.

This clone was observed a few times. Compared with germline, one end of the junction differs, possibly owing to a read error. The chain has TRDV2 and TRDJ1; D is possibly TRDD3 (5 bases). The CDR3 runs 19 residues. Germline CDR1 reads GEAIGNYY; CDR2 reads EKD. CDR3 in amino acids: CACDSLEGTVGSYADNLIF. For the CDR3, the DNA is TGTGCCTGTGACTCCTTAGAAGGTACTGTGGGATCTTACGCCGATAACCTCATCTTT.

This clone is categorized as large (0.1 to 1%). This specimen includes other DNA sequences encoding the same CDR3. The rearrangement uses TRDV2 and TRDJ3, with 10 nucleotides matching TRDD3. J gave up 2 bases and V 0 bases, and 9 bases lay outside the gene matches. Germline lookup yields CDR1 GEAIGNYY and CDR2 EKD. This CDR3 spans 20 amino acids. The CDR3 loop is CACDTGGGGYHPWDTRQMFF. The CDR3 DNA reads TGTGCCTGTGACACCGGCGGTGGGGGATACCATCCCTGGGACACCCGACAGATGTTTTTC.

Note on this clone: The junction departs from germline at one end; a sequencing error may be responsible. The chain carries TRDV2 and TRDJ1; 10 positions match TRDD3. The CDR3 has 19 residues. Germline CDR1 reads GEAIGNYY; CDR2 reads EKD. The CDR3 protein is CACDTLLMGDTNVSDNLIF. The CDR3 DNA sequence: TGTGCCTGTGACACGCTCTTAATGGGGGATACTAATGTTTCCGATAACCTCATCTTT.

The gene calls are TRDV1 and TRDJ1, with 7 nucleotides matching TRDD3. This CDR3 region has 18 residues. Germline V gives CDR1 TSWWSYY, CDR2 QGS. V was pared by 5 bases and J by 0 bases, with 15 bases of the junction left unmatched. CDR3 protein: CALGKGYYRREYTDKLIF. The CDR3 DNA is TGTGCTCTTGGGAAGGGATACTACCGTAGGGAGTACACCGATAAACTCATCTTT.

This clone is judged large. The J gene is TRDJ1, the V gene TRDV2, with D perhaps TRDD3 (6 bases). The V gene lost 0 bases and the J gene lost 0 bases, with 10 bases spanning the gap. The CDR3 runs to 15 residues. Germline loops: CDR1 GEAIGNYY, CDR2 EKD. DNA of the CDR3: TGTGCCTGTGACACCCTGGGGATCTACACCGATAAACTCATCTTT. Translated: CACDTLGIYTDKLIF.

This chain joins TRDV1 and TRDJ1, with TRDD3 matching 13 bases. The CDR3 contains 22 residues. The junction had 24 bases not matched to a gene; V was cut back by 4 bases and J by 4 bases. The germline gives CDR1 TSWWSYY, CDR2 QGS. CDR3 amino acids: CALGGPVPSQYWGIRSIDKLIF. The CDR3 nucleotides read TGTGCTCTTGGGGGACCCGTGCCTAGCCAGTACTGGGGGATACGCTCGATCGATAAACTCATCTTT.

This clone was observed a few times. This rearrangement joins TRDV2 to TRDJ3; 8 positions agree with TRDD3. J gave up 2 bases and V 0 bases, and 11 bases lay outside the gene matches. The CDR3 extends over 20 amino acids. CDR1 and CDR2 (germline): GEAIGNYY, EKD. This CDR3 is CACDTVDSWGYPWDTRQMFF. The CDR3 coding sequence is TGTGCCTGTGACACCGTTGATTCTTGGGGATACCCCTGGGACACCCGACAGATGTTTTTC.

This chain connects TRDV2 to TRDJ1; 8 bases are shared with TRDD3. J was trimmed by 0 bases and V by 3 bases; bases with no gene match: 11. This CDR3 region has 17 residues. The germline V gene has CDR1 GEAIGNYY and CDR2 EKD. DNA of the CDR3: TGTGCCTGTGACCAACTACTGGGGGGCCTATACACCGATAAACTCATCTTT. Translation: CACDQLLGGLYTDKLIF.

The CDR3 protein is CACDTPFLGDTDKLIF. The CDR3 DNA is TGTGCCTGTGACACCCCGTTTTTGGGGGACACCGATAAACTCATCTTT. The V call is TRDV2, the J call TRDJ1, with D possibly TRDD3 on 6 matching bases. The V and J ends lost 0 bases and 0 bases respectively, with 13 bases between them. Germline CDR1 GEAIGNYY, CDR2 EKD. The CDR3 has 16 amino acids.

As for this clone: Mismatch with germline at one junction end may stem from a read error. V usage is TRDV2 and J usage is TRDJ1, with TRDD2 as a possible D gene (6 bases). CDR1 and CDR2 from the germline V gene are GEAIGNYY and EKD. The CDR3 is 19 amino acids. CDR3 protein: CACDTFLRTVGPYTDNLIF. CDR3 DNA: TGTGCCTGTGACACTTTCCTAAGGACTGTGGGACCGTACACCGATAACCTCATCTTT.

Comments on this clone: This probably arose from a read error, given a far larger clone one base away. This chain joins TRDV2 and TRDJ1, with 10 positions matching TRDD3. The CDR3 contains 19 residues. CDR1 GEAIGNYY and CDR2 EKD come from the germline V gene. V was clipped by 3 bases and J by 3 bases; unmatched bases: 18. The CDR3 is CACDALEGTGGSDADKLIF. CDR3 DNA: TGTGCCTGTGACGCCTTAGAAGGTACTGGGGGATCTGACGCCGATAAACTCATCTTT.